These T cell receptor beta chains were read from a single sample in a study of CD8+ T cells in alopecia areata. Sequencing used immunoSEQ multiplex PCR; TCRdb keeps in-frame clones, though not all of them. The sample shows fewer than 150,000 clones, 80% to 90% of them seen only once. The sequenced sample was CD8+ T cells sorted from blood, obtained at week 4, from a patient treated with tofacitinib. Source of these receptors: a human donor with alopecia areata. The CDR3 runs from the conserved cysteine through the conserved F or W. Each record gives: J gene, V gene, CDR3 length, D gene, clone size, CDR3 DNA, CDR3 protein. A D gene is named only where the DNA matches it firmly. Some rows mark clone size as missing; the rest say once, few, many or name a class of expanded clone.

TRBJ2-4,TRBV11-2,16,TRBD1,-,TGTGCCAGCAGCTCACAGACAGGGTTGGCCAAAAACATTCAGTACTTC,CASSSQTGLAKNIQYF
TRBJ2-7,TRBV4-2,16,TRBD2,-,TGTGCCAGCAGCCAGGAGACTAGCGGCGCGCCCTACGAGCAGTACTTC,CASSQETSGAPYEQYF
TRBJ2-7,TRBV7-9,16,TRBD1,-,TGTGCCAGCAGCTTAGGGGCCTGGGACAGGGAAAACGAGCAGTACTTC,CASSLGAWDRENEQYF
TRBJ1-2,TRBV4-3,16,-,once,TGCGCCAGCAGCCAATCCTACGGAGACTCCAGGTTCGGCTACACCTTC,CASSQSYGDSRFGYTF
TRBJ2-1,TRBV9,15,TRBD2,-,TGTGCCAGCAGCGGAACTAGCGGGGGGGTCAATGAGCAGTTCTTC,CASSGTSGGVNEQFF
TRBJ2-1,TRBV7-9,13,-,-,TGTGCCAGCAGCTTAAGAGGCGGAGATGAGCAGTTCTTC,CASSLRGGDEQFF
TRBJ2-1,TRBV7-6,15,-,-,TGTGCCAGCAGCTTAACTAGGAGCTCCTACAATGAGCAGTTCTTC,CASSLTRSSYNEQFF
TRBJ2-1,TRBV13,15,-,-,TGTGCCAGCAGCCAGGGGTCAGGGGACTTCAATGAGCAGTTCTTC,CASSQGSGDFNEQFF
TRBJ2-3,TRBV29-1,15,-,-,TGCAGCGTCCCCACCGCGAGCGGGCCCTCAGATACGCAGTATTTT,CSVPTASGPSDTQYF
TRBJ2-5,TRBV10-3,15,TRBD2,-,TGTGCCATCAGTGAAGCGGGGGGCAGTCAAGAGACCCAGTACTTC,CAISEAGGSQETQYF
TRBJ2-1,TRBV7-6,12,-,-,TGTGCCAGCAGCCCACACCGGGGAGAGCAGTTCTTC,CASSPHRGEQFF
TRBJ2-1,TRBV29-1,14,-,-,TGCAGCGTTGAGGGGGGGGCGAGGATCTATGAGCAGTTCTTC,CSVEGGARIYEQFF
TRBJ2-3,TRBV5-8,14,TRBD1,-,TGTGCCAGCAGCTTGATAGGGGGCGCAGATACGCAGTATTTT,CASSLIGGADTQYF
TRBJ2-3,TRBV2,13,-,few,TGTGCCAGCAGTTACTCCGGGGAAGATACGCAGTATTTT,CASSYSGEDTQYF
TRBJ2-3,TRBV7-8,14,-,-,TGTGCCAGCAGCGGGACATTCACCGCAGATACGCAGTATTTT,CASSGTFTADTQYF
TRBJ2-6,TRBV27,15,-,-,TGTGCCAGCAGCCCCCTCTTGGGAGGGGCCAACGTCCTGACTTTC,CASSPLLGGANVLTF
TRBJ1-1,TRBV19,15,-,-,TGTGCCAGTAAGATCACAGCGGGGGGAAACACTGAAGCTTTCTTT,CASKITAGGNTEAFF
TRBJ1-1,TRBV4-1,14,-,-,TGCGCCAGCAGCTACCGGGACGGGAACACTGAAGCTTTCTTT,CASSYRDGNTEAFF
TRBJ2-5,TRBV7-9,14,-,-,TGTGCCAGCAGCTTAGAATTGGACCAAGAGACCCAGTACTTC,CASSLELDQETQYF
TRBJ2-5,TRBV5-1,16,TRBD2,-,TGCGCCAGCAGCCCCAGCGGGGCGGGGGGGCCGGAGACCCAGTACTTC,CASSPSGAGGPETQYF
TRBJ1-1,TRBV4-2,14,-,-,TGTGCCAGCAGCCAAGAAGGGGAATGGACTGAAGCTTTCTTT,CASSQEGEWTEAFF
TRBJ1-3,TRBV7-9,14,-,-,TGTGCCAGCAGCCGAGCAGGGCTTGGAAACACCATATATTTT,CASSRAGLGNTIYF
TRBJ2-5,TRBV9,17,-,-,TGTGCCAGCAGCCTCGACGGTGGAGGGGGCGCGGCGGAGACCCAGTACTTC,CASSLDGGGGAAETQYF
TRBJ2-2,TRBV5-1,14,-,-,TGCGCCAGCAGACTCCGGCCGAACACCGGGGAGCTGTTTTTT,CASRLRPNTGELFF
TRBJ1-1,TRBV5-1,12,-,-,TGCGCCAGCAGCGGGGACGGCGCTGAAGCTTTCTTT,CASSGDGAEAFF
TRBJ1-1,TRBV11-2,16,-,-,TGTGCCAGCAGCTTAGTATCCGAAGTTGGGCCGCTTAGAGCTTTCTTT,CASSLVSEVGPLRAFF
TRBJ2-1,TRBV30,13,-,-,TGTGCCTGTACAGGAGGCCCCCACAATGAGCAGTTCTTC,CACTGGPHNEQFF
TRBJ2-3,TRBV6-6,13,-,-,TGTGCCAGCATGCAATTGTTGGTGGATACGCAGTATTTT,CASMQLLVDTQYF
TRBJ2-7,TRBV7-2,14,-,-,TGTGCCAGCAGCTTAAAGGGGAGCTCCTACGAGCAGTACTTC,CASSLKGSSYEQYF
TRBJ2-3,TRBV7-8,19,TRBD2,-,TGTGCCAGCAGCTCCCCGGGACTAGCGGCCCCAACCAGCACAGATACGCAGTATTTT,CASSSPGLAAPTSTDTQYF
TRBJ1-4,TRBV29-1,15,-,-,TGCAGCGTTGAAGATTCTGACGAACGGTCGGGAAAACTGTTTTTT,CSVEDSDERSGKLFF
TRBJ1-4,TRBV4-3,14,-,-,TGCGCCAGCAGCCAAGATAGAGAGGGGGAAAAACTGTTTTTT,CASSQDREGEKLFF
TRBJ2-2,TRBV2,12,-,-,TGTGCCAGCAGTGGGGACGAGGGGGAGCTGTTTTTT,CASSGDEGELFF
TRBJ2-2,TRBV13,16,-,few,TGTGCCAGCAGCCCTTGGGGCGGCCGGACCACCGGGGAGCTGTTTTTT,CASSPWGGRTTGELFF
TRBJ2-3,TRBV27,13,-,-,TGTGCCAGCAGTACCGATGACACAGATACGCAGTATTTT,CASSTDDTDTQYF